The T cell receptor (beta chain) under discussion was sequenced for a study of T-cell memory formation after mild COVID-19 listed by TCRdb under 2021. Concerning the study at large: TCR sequence clusters from the two donors were found to be largely donor specific. The cohort comprised two young, previously healthy adult volunteers, one female and one male. In a couple of donors, T-cell clones that expanded and contracted after mild COVID-19 were followed by sequencing TCRalpha and TCRbeta repertoires longitudinally.

On this clonotype itself: There is no known antigen for this receptor. Base qualities are not provided; no much larger clone lies one nucleotide away.

Ficoll-Paque density gradient centrifugation was the method used to isolate PBMCs. What the study reported, not specific to this receptor: Contracting CD4+ clones appeared mostly in the CM and EM memory subsets, whereas CD8+ clones were enriched in EMRA. Balanced CD4/CD8 phenotypes were observed for clones contracting from day 15 to 85, whereas a bias towards CD4+ was observed for a second wave of clones expanding from day 15 to 37. The study included only a couple of mild cases, and larger cohorts that include severe cases with pre-infection samples were judged to be necessary. Some responding clones were detected in pre-infection memory, which suggested that pre-existing cross-reactive memory T cells had joined the SARS-CoV-2 response. SARS-CoV-2 specificity of the second-wave clones peaking on day 37 was not confirmed.

The germline V gene yields MNHNS for CDR1 and SASEGT for CDR2. Unmatched junction bases come to 6, with V trimmed by 3 bases and J by 4 bases. From cysteine to phenylalanine, the CDR3 is 15 amino acids long. Only the CDR3 portion is preserved as DNA: 45 bases, with reading frame beginning at the first base. Instrument on record: Illumina NovaSeq 6000. TCRalpha and TCRbeta cDNA libraries were constructed by 5'RACE with constant-segment primers, with sample barcodes and unique molecular identifiers being introduced. RNA was extracted from every sample with Trizol reagent. Libraries were amplified in two PCR steps, with a second sample barcode and Illumina TruSeq adapters added in the second step. Libraries were sequenced on an Illumina NovaSeq with 2 x 150 bp paired-end reads. Per the authors' processing: With migec v1.2.7, reads were demultiplexed and then collapsed into UMI-guided consensus sequences. Using mixcr v2.1.11, UMI consensuses were aligned to TRA and TRB V and J templates and then assembled into clonotypes. Expanded or contracted clonotypes were those called significant by both edgeR and NoisET, with noise models trained on biological replicates. For edgeR calls, the cutoffs were a false discovery rate-adjusted p below 0.01 and a log2 fold-change threshold of 1. As an exploratory analysis of dynamics, PCA with hierarchical clustering was applied to max-normalized trajectories of the 1000 most abundant clonotypes. Each responding clone was given a CD4 or CD8 phenotype based on the CD4+ and CD8+ repertoires, which had been sequenced separately. Clones were called with MiXCR by TCRdb after fastp trimmed the public reads at Q25, and only in-frame beta chains were retained. Every CDR3 protein is listed once, alongside the most common genes and DNA of its rows. In this record, the V and J calls reflect TCRdb's handling and not the investigators' own analysis. The sample table records 470,000 or so distinct CDR3 sequences; over 15% of these occur just once. Of the sample, 20% to 25% falls within the top ten clones.

The sequenced material came from PBMCs or a T cell subset sorted from them (not recorded which). The origin of this receptor is a man younger than 30 who had mild COVID-19 (a few samples of this study predate the infection). The sample titles of this study are shuffled in the database, so cell type and time point are left out; the donor was told from shared clones. The chain was built from TRBV6-1 and TRBJ2-1; TRBD1 lines up with 7 middle nucleotides. The DNA reads as follows: TGTGCCAGCAGTGACGGGCAGGGGGTATACAATGAGCAGTTCTTC. The encoded protein is CASSDGQGVYNEQFF.